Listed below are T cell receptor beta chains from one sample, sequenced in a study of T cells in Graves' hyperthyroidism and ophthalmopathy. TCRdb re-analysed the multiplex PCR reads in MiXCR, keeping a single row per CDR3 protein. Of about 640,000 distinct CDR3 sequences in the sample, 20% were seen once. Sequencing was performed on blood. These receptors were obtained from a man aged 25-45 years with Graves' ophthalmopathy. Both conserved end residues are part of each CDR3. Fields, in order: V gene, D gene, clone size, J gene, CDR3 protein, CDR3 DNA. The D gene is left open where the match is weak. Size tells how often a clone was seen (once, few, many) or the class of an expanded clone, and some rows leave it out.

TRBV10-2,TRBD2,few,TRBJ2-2,CASSKREMTGELFF,TGCGCCAGCAGCAAGCGGGAGATGACCGGGGAGCTGTTTTTT
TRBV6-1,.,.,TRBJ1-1,CASSAMDDLNTEAFF,TGTGCCAGCAGTGCCATGGACGATTTGAACACTGAAGCTTTCTTT
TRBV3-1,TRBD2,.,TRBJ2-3,CASSQDRGLALTDTQYF,TGTGCCAGCAGCCAAGATAGGGGACTAGCGCTCACAGATACGCAGTATTTT
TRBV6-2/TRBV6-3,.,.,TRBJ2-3,CASSYPDIGSTDTQYF,TGTGCCAGCAGTTACCCCGACATTGGCAGCACAGATACGCAGTATTTT
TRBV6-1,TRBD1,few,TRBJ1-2,CASRSRTGGNYGYTF,TGTGCCAGCAGGTCCCGGACAGGGGGTAACTATGGCTACACCTTC
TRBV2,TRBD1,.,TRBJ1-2,CASSGGTGSVYGYTF,TGTGCCAGCAGTGGGGGGACAGGGTCAGTCTATGGCTACACCTTC
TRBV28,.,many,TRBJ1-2,CASRDQGKGYTF,TGTGCCAGCAGGGACCAGGGGAAGGGCTACACCTTC
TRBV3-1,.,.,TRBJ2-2,CATGLITGELFF,TGTGCCACCGGACTCATCACCGGGGAGCTGTTTTTT
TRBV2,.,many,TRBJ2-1,CASSDQEDEQFF,TGTGCCAGCAGTGATCAGGAGGATGAGCAGTTCTTC
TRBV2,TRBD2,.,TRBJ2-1,CASMTPLAGGSSYNEQFF,TGTGCCAGCATGACTCCTCTAGCGGGAGGTTCGAGCTACAATGAGCAGTTCTTC
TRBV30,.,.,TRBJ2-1,CAWSASPIPYNEQFF,TGTGCCTGGAGTGCATCGCCAATCCCCTACAATGAGCAGTTCTTC
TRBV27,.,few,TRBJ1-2,CASRLRQTTGGYTF,TGTGCCAGCAGGCTCAGACAAACGACGGGGGGCTACACCTTC
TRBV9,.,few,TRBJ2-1,CASSVVVSGLDRRNEQFF,TGTGCCAGCAGCGTAGTAGTCTCAGGGCTAGATCGCCGAAATGAGCAGTTCTTC
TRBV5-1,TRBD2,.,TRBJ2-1,CASRRTLTSGSYNEQFF,TGCGCCAGCAGGAGGACCCTGACTAGCGGGAGTTACAATGAGCAGTTCTTC
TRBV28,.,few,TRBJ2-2,CASGLEGGTGELFF,TGTGCCAGCGGTCTCGAGGGAGGCACCGGGGAGCTGTTTTTT
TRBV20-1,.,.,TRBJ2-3,CSAGQDSTDTQYF,TGCAGTGCGGGGCAGGATAGCACAGATACGCAGTATTTT
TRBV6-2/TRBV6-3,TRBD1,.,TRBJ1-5,CASSRQGMDQPQHF,TGTGCCAGCAGCCGACAGGGGATGGATCAGCCCCAGCATTTT
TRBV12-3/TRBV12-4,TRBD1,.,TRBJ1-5,CASSQGGGRLDQPQHF,TGTGCCAGCAGCCAGGGGGGGGGGCGCTTGGATCAGCCCCAGCATTTT